The 12 T cell receptor beta chains below were found in one sample sequenced in a study of T cell repertoires in cytomegalovirus infection. For these receptors, no antigen is known. TCRdb used MiXCR to reprocess the reads, holding one entry per CDR3 protein. The data contain a few hundred thousand distinct CDR3 sequences, about 39% of them seen just once; the ten biggest clones take up around 50%. The specimen comprised cultured PBMCs, sampled from culture after CMV antigen stimulation. The source is a human donor in good health (CMV status not recorded). Some clones in this sample may be carry-over from other donors' samples.

This chain uses TRBV12-3 or TRBV12-4 with TRBJ2-7; D remains ambiguous. The CDR3 extends over 15 amino acids. V was clipped by 5 bases and J by 2 bases, with 16 bases between them. The CDR3 protein is CASSPRTRPPYEQYF. The CDR3 nucleotides read TGTGCCAGCAGTCCAAGGACGCGACCCCCCTACGAGCAGTACTTC.

The chain's CDR3 is CASSPVRGAFKVVNEQFF. The CDR3 DNA reads TGTGCCAGCAGTCCCGTTCGGGGGGCGTTTAAAGTTGTTAATGAGCAGTTCTTC. The gene calls are TRBV7-6 and TRBJ2-1; possible D gene TRBD2, 7 bases. Trimming removed 6 bases from V and 7 bases from J, with 28 bases in between. From germline, CDR1 is SGHVS and CDR2 FNYEAQ. The CDR3 is made up of 18 amino acids.

This clonotype was observed a handful of times. The chain recombines TRBV11-2 with TRBJ1-1; D is ambiguous. The germline CDR1 and CDR2 sequences are SGHAT and FQNNGV. The germline V and J ends were trimmed by 5 bases and 6 bases, with 10 bases remaining between them. This CDR3 contains 12 residues. The CDR3, as DNA: TGTGCCAGCAGCGGAGACAACTCTGAAGCTTTCTTT. Translation: CASSGDNSEAFF.

The chain recombines TRBV7-2 with TRBJ2-3, with D hard to call. V shed 7 bases and J shed 2 bases, with 10 bases lying between them. The CDR3 contains 13 residues. The germline CDR1 and CDR2 sequences are SGHTA and FQGNSA. CDR3 in DNA: TGTGCCAGCACCTTGACTCACACAGATACGCAGTATTTT. Protein sequence: CASTLTHTDTQYF.

This clonotype was detected only a few times. This rearrangement joins TRBV6-1 to TRBJ2-1; D not resolved. With 0 bases removed from V and 7 bases from J, the gap between germline ends came to 10 bases. The CDR3 runs 14 residues. The germline V gene encodes CDR1 MNHNS and CDR2 SASEGT. The CDR3 here is CASSEAQHLNEQFF. DNA for the CDR3: TGTGCCAGCAGTGAAGCCCAGCACCTTAATGAGCAGTTCTTC.

This clonotype turned up a few times. The rearrangement joins TRBV6-2 or TRBV6-3 to TRBJ1-5; maybe TRBD1 (6 bases). Trimming took 5 bases from V and 4 from J, leaving 15 bases between them. There are 15 residues in the CDR3. Germline V gene sequence: CDR1 MNHEY, CDR2 SVGEGT. The CDR3: CASSGGRQSNQPQHF. The CDR3 DNA is TGTGCCAGCAGTGGGGGGCGACAGTCTAATCAGCCCCAGCATTTT.

The CDR3 is CAIRDRVFYEQYF. DNA of the CDR3: TGTGCCATCAGGGACAGAGTTTTCTACGAGCAGTACTTC. The rearrangement links TRBV10-3 to TRBJ2-7; D perhaps matches TRBD1 (6 bases). The germline gives CDR1 ENHRY, CDR2 SYGVKD. The CDR3 spans 13 residues. Trimming shortened V by 6 bases and J by 3 bases, and 12 bases separated the two germline ends.

The chain is built from TRBV7-8 and TRBJ2-2; a possible D gene is TRBD2 (7 bases). V lost 1 base and J 6 bases, leaving 12 bases between the germline ends. The CDR3 has 15 residues. Germline CDR1 SGHVS, CDR2 FQNEAQ. Written as DNA, the CDR3 is TGTGCCAGCAGCTTAGTCGTGGGGGGGCCCGGGGAGCTGTTTTTT. Residues: CASSLVVGGPGELFF.

V usage is TRBV12-3 or TRBV12-4 and J usage is TRBJ1-5; weak D call: TRBD1 (6 bases). The CDR3 runs to 17 residues. Trimming took off 8 bases at V and 4 bases at J, with 24 bases between the two ends. For the CDR3, the DNA is TGTGCCAGCCCTCCGCCCCGGGGACACAGAAAAAATCAGCCCCAGCATTTT. Its translation: CASPPPRGHRKNQPQHF.

This clonotype was detected a few times. The rearrangement links TRBV28 to TRBJ1-2, with 10 positions matching TRBD1. Germline loops: CDR1 MDHEN, CDR2 SYDVKM. This CDR3 contains 14 residues. Trimming took 8 bases from V and 5 from J; bases not matched to a gene: 8. The CDR3 coding sequence is TGTGCCAGCGACACCGGGACAGGGGCTTATGGCTACACCTTC. Protein: CASDTGTGAYGYTF.

The chain uses TRBV6-2 or TRBV6-3 and TRBJ2-4, with 7 bases that match TRBD2. Trimming removed 4 bases from V and 4 bases from J; junction bases left unmatched: 4. Germline lookup yields CDR1 MNHEY and CDR2 SVGEGT. CDR3 length: 14 residues. For the CDR3, the DNA is TGTGCCAGCAGTTTGAGCGGGGTTAAAAACATTCAGTACTTC. It encodes CASSLSGVKNIQYF.

V gene TRBV12-3 or TRBV12-4 combines with J gene TRBJ1-1; tentatively, D is TRBD1 (6 bases). Trimming took 5 bases from V and 4 from J, leaving 14 bases between them. The CDR3 length is 14 residues. The DNA of the CDR3 is TGTGCCAGCAGTAACAGGGTGTACGGCACTGAAGCTTTCTTT. Protein product: CASSNRVYGTEAFF.